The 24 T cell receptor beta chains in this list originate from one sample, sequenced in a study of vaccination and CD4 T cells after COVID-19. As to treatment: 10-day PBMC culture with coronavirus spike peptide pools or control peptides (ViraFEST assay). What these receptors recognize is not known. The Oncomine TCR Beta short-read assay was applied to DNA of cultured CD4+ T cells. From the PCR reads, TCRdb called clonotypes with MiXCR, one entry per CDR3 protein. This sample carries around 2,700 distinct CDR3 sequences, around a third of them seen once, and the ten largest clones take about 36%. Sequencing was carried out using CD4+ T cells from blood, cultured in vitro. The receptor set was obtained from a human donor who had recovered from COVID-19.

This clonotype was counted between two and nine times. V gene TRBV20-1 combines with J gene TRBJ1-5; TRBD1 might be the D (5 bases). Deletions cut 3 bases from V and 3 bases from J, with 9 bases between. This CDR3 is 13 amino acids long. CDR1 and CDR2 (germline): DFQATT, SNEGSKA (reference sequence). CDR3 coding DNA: TGCAGTGCTAGTCAGGGCCCCAATCAGCCCCAGCATTTT. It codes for CSASQGPNQPQHF.

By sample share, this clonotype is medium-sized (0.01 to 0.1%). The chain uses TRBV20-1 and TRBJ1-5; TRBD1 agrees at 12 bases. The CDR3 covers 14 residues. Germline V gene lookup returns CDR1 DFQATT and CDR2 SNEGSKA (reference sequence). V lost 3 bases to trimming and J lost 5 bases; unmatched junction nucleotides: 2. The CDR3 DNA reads TGCAGTGCTAGGGGACAGGGGGCAGATCAGCCCCAGCATTTT. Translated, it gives CSARGQGADQPQHF.

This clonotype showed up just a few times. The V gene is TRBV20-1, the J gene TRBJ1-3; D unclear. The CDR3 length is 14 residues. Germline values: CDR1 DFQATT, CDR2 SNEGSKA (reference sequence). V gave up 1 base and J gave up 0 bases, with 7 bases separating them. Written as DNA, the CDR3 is TGCAGTGCTAGAGCCCCAAGCTCTGGAAACACCATATATTTT. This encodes CSARAPSSGNTIYF.

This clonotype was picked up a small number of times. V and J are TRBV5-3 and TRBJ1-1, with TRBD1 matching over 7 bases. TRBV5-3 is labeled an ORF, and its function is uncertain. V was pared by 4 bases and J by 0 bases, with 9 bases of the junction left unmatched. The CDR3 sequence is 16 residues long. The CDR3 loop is CARSTRQGFMNTEAFF. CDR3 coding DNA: TGTGCCAGAAGCACCCGACAGGGTTTCATGAACACTGAAGCTTTCTTT.

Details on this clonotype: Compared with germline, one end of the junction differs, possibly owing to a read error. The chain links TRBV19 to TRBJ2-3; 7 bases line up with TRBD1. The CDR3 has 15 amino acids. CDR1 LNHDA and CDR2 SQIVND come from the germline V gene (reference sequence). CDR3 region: CAGSTPGQSTDTQYF. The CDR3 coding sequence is TGTGCCGGTAGTACCCCGGGACAGTCCACAGATACGCAGTATTTT.

CDR3 loop: CASSLRGDTQYF. CDR3 nucleotides: TGTGCCAGCAGCTTGCGGGGAGATACGCAGTATTTT. The chain has TRBV5-4 and TRBJ2-3, with D possibly matching TRBD2 (5 bases). This CDR3 contains 12 residues. Germline V gene sequence: CDR1 SGHNT, CDR2 YYREEE (reference sequence). V shed 1 base and J shed 5 bases, with 5 bases lying between them.

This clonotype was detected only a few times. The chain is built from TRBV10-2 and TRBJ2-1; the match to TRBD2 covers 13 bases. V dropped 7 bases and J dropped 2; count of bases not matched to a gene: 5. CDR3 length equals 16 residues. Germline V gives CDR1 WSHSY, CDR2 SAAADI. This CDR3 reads CASTRGLAGPYNEQFF. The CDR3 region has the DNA TGCGCCAGCACCCGGGGACTAGCGGGGCCCTACAATGAGCAGTTCTTC.

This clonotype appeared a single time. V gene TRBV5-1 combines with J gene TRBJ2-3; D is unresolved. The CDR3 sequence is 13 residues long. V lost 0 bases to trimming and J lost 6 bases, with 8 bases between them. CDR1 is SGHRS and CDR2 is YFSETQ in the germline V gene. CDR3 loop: CASSLGWLDTQYF. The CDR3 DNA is TGCGCCAGCAGCTTGGGTTGGCTGGATACGCAGTATTTT.

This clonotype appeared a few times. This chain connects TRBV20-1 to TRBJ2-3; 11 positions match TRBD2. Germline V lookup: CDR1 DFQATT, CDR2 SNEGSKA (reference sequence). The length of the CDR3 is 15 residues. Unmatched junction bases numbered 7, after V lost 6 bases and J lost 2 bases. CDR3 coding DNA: TGCAGTGCCCTGGGTAGCGGGGGGGTCACAGATACGCAGTATTTT. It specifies CSALGSGGVTDTQYF.

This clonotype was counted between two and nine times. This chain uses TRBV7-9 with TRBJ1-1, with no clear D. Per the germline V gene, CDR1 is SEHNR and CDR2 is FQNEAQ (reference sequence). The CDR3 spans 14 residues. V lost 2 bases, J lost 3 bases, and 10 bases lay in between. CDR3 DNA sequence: TGTGCCAGCAGCTTACCCGGATCGGACACTGAAGCTTTCTTT. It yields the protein CASSLPGSDTEAFF.

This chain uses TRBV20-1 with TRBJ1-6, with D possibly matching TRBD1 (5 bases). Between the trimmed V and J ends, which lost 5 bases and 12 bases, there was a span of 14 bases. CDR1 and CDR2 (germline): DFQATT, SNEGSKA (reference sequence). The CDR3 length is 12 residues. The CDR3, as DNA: TGCAGTGCTGGGGACTCTCCGGGACCCCTCCACTTT. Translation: CSAGDSPGPLHF.

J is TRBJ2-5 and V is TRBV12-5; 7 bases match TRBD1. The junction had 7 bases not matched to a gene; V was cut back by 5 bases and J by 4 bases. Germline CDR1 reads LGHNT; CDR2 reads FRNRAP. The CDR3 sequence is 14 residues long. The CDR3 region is CASGPPSGGETQYF. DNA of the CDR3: TGTGCTAGTGGTCCTCCATCAGGGGGAGAGACCCAGTACTTC.

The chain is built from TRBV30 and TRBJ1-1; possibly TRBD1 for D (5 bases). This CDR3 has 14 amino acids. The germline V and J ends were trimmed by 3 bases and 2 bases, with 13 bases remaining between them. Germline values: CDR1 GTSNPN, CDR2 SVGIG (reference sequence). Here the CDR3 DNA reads TGTGCCTGGAGCCCGGCAGGGCTTAACACTGAAGCTTTCTTT. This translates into CAWSPAGLNTEAFF.

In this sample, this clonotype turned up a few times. The CDR3 sequence: CASSLLITGELFF. The CDR3 nucleotides read TGTGCCAGCAGTTTACTCATTACCGGGGAGCTGTTTTTT. The rearrangement uses TRBV12-3 or TRBV12-4 and TRBJ2-2; D remains unclear. The length of the CDR3 is 13 residues. V shed 2 bases and J shed 5 bases, with 6 bases lying between them.

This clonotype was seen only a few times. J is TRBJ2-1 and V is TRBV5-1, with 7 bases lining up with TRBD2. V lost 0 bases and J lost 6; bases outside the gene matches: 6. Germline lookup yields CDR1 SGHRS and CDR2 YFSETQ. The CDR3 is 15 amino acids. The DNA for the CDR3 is TGCGCCAGCAGCTTGGTCGCGGGGGTGGGCAATGAGCAGTTCTTC. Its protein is CASSLVAGVGNEQFF.

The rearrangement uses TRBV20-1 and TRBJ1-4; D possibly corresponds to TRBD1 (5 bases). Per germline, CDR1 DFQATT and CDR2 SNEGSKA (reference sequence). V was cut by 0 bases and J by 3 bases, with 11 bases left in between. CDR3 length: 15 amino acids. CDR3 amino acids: CSARDSPGPNEKLFF. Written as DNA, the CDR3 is TGCAGTGCTAGAGATTCCCCGGGACCTAATGAAAAACTGTTTTTT.

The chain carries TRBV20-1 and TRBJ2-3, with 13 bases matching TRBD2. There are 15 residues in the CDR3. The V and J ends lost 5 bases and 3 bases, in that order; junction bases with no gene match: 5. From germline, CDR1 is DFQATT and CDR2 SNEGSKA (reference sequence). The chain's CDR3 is CSALTSGGITDTQYF. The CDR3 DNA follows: TGCAGTGCTCTGACTAGCGGGGGGATTACAGATACGCAGTATTTT.

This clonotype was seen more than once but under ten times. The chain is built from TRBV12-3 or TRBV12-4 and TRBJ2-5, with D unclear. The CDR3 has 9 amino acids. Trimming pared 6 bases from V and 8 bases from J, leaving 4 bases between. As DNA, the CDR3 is TGTGCCAGCAGGAACACCCAGTACTTC. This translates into CASRNTQYF.

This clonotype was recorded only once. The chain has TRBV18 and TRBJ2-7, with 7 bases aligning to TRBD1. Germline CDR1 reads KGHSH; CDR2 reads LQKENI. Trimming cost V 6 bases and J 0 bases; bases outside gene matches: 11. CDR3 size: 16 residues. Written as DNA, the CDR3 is TGTGCCAGCTCCCACCTCGACAGGGTGAGCTCCTACGAGCAGTACTTC. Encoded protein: CASSHLDRVSSYEQYF.

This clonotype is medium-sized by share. The CDR3 spells CASSAPTEGTTEAFF. CDR3 nucleotide sequence: TGTGCCAGCAGCGCACCTACAGAGGGGACCACTGAAGCTTTCTTT. The chain links TRBV7-9 to TRBJ1-1; possible D gene TRBD1, 5 bases. Trimming stripped 5 bases from V and 4 bases from J, with 17 bases between. The CDR3 is 15 amino acids. Germline loops: CDR1 SEHNR, CDR2 FQNEAQ (reference sequence).

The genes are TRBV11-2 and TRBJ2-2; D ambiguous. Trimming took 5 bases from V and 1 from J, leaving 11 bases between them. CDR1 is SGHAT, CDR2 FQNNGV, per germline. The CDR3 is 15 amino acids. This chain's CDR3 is CASSRADVNTGELFF. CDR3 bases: TGTGCCAGCAGCCGGGCGGACGTGAACACCGGGGAGCTGTTTTTT.

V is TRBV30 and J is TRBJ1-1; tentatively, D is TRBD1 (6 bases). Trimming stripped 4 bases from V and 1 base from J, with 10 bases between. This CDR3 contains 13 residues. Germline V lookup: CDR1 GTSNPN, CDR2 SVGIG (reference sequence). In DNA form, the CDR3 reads TGTGCCTGGAACTTACAGGGGAACACTGAAGCTTTCTTT. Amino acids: CAWNLQGNTEAFF.

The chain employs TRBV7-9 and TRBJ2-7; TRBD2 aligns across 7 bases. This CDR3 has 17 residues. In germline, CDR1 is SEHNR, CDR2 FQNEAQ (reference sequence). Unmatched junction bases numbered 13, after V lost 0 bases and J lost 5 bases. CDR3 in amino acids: CASSLAIGRGEVHEQYF. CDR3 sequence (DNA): TGTGCCAGCAGCTTAGCCATCGGACGGGGGGAAGTGCACGAGCAGTACTTC.

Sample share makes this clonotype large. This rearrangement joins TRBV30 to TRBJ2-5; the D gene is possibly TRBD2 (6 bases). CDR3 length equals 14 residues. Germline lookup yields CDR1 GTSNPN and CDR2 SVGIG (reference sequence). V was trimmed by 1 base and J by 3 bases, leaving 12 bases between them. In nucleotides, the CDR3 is TGTGCCTGGAGTGAGGCGGGGCAGGAAGAGACCCAGTACTTC. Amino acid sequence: CAWSEAGQEETQYF. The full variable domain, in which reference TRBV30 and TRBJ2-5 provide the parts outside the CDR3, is SQTIHQWPATLVQPVGSPLSLECTVEGTSNPNLYWYRQAAGRGLQLLFYSVGIGQISSEVPQNLSASRPQDRQFILSSKKLLLSDSGFYLCAWSEAGQEETQYFGPGTRLLVL.